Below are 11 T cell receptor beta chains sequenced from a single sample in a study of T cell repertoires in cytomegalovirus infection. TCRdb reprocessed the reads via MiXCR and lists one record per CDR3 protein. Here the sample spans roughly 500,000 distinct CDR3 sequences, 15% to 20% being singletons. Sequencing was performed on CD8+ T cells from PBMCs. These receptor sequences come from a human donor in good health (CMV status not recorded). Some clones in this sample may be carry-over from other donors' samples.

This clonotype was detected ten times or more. CDR3 in DNA: TGCGCCAGCAGCCAAGATTGGGACCAAATAATGAACACTGAAGCTTTCTTT. As protein: CASSQDWDQIMNTEAFF. V usage is TRBV4-1 and J usage is TRBJ1-1, with TRBD1 as a possible D gene (5 bases). V gave up 0 bases and J gave up 0 bases, with 14 bases separating them. The CDR3 sequence is 17 residues long. Germline CDR1 is MGHRA and CDR2 is YSYEKL.

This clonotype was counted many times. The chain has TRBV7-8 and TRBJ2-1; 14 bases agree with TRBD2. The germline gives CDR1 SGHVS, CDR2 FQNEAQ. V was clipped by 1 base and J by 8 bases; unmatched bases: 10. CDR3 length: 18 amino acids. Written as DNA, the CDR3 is TGTGCCAGCAGCTTAGGACTAGCGGGAGGGCCCCTGTACGATGAGCAGTTCTTC. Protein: CASSLGLAGGPLYDEQFF.

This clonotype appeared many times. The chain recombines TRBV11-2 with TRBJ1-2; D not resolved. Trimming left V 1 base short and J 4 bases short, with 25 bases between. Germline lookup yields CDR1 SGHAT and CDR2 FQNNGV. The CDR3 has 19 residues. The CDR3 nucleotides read TGTGCCAGCAGCTTAGGATATGTTGCAGAATGGTCTTTTAGCTATGGCTACACCTTC. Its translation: CASSLGYVAEWSFSYGYTF. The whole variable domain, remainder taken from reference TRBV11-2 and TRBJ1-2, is EAGVAQSPRYKIIEKRQSVAFWCNPISGHATLYWYQQILGQGPKLLIQFQNNGVVDDSQLPKDRFSAERLKGVDSTLKIQPAKLEDSAVYLCASSLGYVAEWSFSYGYTFGSGTRLTVV.

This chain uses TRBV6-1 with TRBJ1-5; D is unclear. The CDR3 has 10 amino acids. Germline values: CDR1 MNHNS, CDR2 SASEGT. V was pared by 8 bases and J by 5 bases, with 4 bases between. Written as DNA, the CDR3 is TGTGCCAGCCATCATCAGCCCCAGCATTTT. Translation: CASHHQPQHF.

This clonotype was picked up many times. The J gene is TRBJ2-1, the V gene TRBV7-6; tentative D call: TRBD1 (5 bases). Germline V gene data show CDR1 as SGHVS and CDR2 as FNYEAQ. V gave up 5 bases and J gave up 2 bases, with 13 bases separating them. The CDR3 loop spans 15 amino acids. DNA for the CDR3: TGTGCCAGCAGCCAGGGTCCCTCCACCTACAATGAGCAGTTCTTC. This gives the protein CASSQGPSTYNEQFF. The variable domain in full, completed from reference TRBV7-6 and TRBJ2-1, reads GAGVSQSPRYKVTKRGQDVALRCDPISGHVSLYWYRQALGQGPEFLTYFNYEAQQDKSGLPNDRFSAERPEGSISTLTIQRTEQRDSAMYRCASSQGPSTYNEQFFGPGTRLTVL.

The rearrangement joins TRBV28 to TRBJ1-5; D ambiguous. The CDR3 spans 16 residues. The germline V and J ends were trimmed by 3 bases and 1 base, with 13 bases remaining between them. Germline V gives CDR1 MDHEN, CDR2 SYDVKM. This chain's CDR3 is CASSFGPTASNQPQHF. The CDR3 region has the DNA TGTGCCAGCAGTTTTGGACCGACGGCAAGCAATCAGCCCCAGCATTTT.

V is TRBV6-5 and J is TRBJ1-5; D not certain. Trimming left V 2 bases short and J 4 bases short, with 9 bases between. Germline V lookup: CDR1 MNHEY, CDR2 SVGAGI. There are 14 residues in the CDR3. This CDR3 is CASSYGRENQPQHF. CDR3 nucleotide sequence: TGTGCCAGCAGTTACGGCCGGGAGAATCAGCCCCAGCATTTT.

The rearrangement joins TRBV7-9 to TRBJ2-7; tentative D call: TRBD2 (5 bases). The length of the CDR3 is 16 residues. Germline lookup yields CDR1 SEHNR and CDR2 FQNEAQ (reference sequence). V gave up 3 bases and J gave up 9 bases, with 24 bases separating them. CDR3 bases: TGTGCCAGCAGCTTTTTACCCCAAAACCCGGAGGCAGGGCAGTACTTC. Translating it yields CASSFLPQNPEAGQYF.

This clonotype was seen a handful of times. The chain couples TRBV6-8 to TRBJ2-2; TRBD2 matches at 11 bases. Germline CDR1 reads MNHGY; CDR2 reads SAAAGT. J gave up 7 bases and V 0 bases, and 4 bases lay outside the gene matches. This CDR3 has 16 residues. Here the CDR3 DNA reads TGTGCCAGCAGTTACTCGACTAGCGGGATTCTCGGGGAGCTGTTTTTT. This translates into CASSYSTSGILGELFF.

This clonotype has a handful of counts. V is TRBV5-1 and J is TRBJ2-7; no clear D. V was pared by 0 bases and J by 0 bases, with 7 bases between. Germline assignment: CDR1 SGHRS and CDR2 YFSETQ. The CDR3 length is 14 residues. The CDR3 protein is CASSLAPDSYEQYF. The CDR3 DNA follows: TGCGCCAGCAGCTTGGCCCCGGACTCCTACGAGCAGTACTTC.

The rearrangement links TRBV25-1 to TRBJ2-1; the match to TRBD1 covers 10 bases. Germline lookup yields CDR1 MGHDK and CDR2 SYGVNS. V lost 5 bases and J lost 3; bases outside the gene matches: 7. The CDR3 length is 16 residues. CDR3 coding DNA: TGTGCCAGCAGTTCGGGACAGGGGTTATTCTACAATGAGCAGTTCTTC. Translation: CASSSGQGLFYNEQFF.